Detailed here is one T cell receptor (beta chain). The study used treatment-naive patients who had stable or active relapsing-remitting disease as multiple sclerosis controls. The CDR3 is made up of 14 amino acids. Between the trimmed V and J ends, which lost 3 bases and 1 base, there was a span of 8 bases. This sample is drawn from a study of CD8 T cells in Susac syndrome. Random hexamers were used to reverse transcribe an amount of about 0.45 to 1 ug RNA. TCRdb re-derived calls from the immunoSEQ multiplex PCR reads in MiXCR, one entry per CDR3 protein. The sample records around 200,000 distinct CDR3 sequences, roughly nine tenths being singletons.

Sequenced input: CD8+ T cells from PBMCs. The source of this sequence is a human donor with multiple sclerosis. The genes are TRBV12-3 or TRBV12-4 and TRBJ2-3; D gene ambiguous. The CDR3 loop is CASSFLQGTDTQYF. DNA of the CDR3: TGTGCCAGCAGTTTCCTTCAGGGCACAGATACGCAGTATTTT.